This is a list of T cell receptor beta chains from one sample in a study of early T cells in non-severe SARS-CoV-2 infection. A single record per CDR3 protein comes from TCRdb applying MiXCR to the 5' RACE reads. The table includes about 31,000 distinct CDR3 sequences, around 5% detected once. What was sequenced was whole blood. The receptors come from an adult who was a healthcare worker with PCR-confirmed SARS-CoV-2 infection or an uninfected control (not recorded which). Both conserved end residues are part of each CDR3. The D gene is left open where the match is weak. For some rows the clone size is stated as once, few or many, or as a class when expanded; others skip it.

J | size | D | V | CDR3 | DNA
TRBJ2-5 | - | - | TRBV20-1 | CSARDPRIGETQYF | TGCAGTGCTAGAGACCCCAGGATCGGAGAGACCCAGTACTTC
TRBJ1-5 | many | - | TRBV12-5 | CASGLNWAGRPQHF | TGTGCTAGTGGTTTGAATTGGGCAGGGAGGCCCCAGCATTTT
TRBJ1-5 | many | - | TRBV6-1 | CASMERAGRVNQPQHF | TGTGCCAGCATGGAGAGAGCGGGACGGGTTAATCAGCCCCAGCATTTT
TRBJ2-7 | - | TRBD2 | TRBV5-1 | CASSLGVSGTYEQYF | TGCGCCAGCAGCTTGGGGGTTAGCGGGACCTACGAGCAGTACTTC
TRBJ2-7 | - | - | TRBV20-1 | CSARGRSPYEQYF | TGCAGTGCTAGGGGGAGGAGTCCCTACGAGCAGTACTTC
TRBJ2-7 | few | - | TRBV6-1 | CASNSNRDFYEQYF | TGTGCCAGCAACTCAAACAGGGACTTCTACGAGCAGTACTTC
TRBJ2-2 | many | - | TRBV7-7 | CASSLAEGTGELFF | TGTGCTAGCAGCTTAGCGGAGGGAACCGGGGAGCTGTTTTTT
TRBJ2-3 | many | TRBD2 | TRBV6-6 | CATIGTSGALRRTDTQYF | TGTGCCACCATTGGGACTAGCGGGGCCCTAAGGCGCACAGATACGCAGTATTTT
TRBJ2-5 | few | TRBD2 | TRBV5-1 | CASSVLAGVPQETQYF | TGCGCCAGCAGCGTACTAGCGGGGGTTCCCCAAGAGACCCAGTACTTC
TRBJ2-1 | many | TRBD2 | TRBV6-6 | CASSSRLAGAFNEQFF | TGTGCCAGCAGTTCCAGACTAGCGGGGGCCTTCAATGAGCAGTTCTTC
TRBJ2-7 | many | - | TRBV5-1 | CASSSSFGSYEQYF | TGCGCCAGCAGCTCCTCGTTTGGGTCCTACGAGCAGTACTTC
TRBJ2-5 | many | TRBD2 | TRBV11-2 | CASSSGLAGTTQYF | TGTGCCAGCAGTTCCGGACTAGCGGGGACGACCCAGTACTTC
TRBJ1-5 | - | - | TRBV12-3/TRBV12-4 | CASRRGENQPQHF | TGTGCCAGCAGGCGAGGGGAAAATCAGCCCCAGCATTTT